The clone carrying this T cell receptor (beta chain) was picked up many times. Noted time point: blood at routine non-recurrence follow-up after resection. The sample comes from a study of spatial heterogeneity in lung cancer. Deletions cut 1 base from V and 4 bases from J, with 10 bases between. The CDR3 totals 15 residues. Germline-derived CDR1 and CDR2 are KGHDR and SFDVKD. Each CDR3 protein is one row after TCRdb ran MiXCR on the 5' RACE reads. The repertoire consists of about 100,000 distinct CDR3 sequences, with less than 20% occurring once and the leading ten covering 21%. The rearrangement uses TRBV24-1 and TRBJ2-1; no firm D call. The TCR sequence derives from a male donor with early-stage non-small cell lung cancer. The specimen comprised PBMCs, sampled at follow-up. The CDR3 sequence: CATSDFSAGYNEQFF. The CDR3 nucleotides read TGTGCCACCAGTGATTTCAGTGCCGGTTACAATGAGCAGTTCTTC.